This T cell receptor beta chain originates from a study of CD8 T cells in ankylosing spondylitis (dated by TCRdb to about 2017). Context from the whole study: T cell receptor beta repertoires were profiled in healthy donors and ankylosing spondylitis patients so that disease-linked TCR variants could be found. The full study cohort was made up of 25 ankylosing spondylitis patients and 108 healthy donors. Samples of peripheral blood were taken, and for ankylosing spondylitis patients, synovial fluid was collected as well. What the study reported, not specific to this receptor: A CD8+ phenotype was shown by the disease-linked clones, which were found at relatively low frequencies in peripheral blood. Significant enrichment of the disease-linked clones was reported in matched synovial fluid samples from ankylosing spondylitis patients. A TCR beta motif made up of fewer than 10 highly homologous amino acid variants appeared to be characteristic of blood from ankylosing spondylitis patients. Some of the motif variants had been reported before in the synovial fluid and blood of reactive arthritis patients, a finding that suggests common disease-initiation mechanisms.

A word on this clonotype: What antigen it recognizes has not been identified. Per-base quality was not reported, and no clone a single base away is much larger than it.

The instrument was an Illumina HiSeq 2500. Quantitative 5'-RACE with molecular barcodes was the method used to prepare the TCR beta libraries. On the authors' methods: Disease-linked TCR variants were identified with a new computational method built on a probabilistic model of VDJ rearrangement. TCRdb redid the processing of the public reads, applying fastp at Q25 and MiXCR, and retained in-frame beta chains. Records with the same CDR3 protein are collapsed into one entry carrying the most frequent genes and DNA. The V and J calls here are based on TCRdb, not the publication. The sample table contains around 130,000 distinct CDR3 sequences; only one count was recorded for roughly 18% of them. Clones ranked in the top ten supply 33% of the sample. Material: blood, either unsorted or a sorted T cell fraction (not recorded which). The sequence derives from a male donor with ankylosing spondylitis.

The bases read TGTGCCAGCAGTTCGGGACAGGGGTATGGCTACACCTTC. Translation gives CASSSGQGYGYTF. The rearranged segments are TRBV27 and TRBJ1-2, with TRBD1 identical over 10 junction bases. The CDR3 spans 13 residues, from the cysteine through the phenylalanine. The kept DNA is CDR3 alone, 39 bases in frame from the first base. The germline V gene (reference sequence) sets CDR1 to MNHEY and CDR2 to SMNVEV. V is pruned by 4 bases and J by 5 bases, leaving 1 base of the junction without a gene match.